The 10 T cell receptor beta chains given below trace back to one sample, sequenced in a study of response to subunit inactivated influenza vaccine. TCRdb re-called the RT-PCR reads through MiXCR, storing one row per CDR3 protein. The sample has about 500,000 distinct CDR3 sequences; 16% are singletons. The sample was CD4+ T cells sorted from PBMCs, taken roughly 24 months after vaccination. The receptors derive from a man between 50 and 70 years old who received an inactivated influenza vaccine.

A few counts support this clonotype. The chain couples TRBV5-5 to TRBJ2-5; 8 bases line up with TRBD1. The germline gives CDR1 SGHKS, CDR2 YYEKEE (reference sequence). CDR3 size: 15 residues. The J segment lost 8 bases and the V segment lost 2 bases, leaving 11 bases of the junction unmatched. CDR3 region: CASSLLSTGGNTQYF. The CDR3 DNA follows: TGTGCCAGCAGCTTACTCTCCACAGGGGGGAACACCCAGTACTTC.

J is TRBJ1-4 and V is TRBV3-1; unclear D gene. The CDR3 extends over 15 amino acids. Germline lookup yields CDR1 LGHDT and CDR2 YNNKEL (reference sequence). V was pared by 1 base and J by 11 bases, with 17 bases between. The CDR3 coding sequence is TGTGCCAGCAGCCAAGCCTCGGTGGGTGCGAAGAAACTGTTTTTT. It yields the protein CASSQASVGAKKLFF.

The V and J genes are TRBV6-2 or TRBV6-3 and TRBJ2-2; no clear D gene. CDR1 is MNHEY and CDR2 is SVGEGT in the germline V gene. This CDR3 region has 15 residues. V lost 5 bases, J lost 0 bases, and 10 bases lay in between. As DNA, the CDR3 is TGTGCCAGCAGTCTGCAGGTTCCGAACACCGGGGAGCTGTTTTTT. Protein product: CASSLQVPNTGELFF.

This clonotype was counted at least ten times. V usage is TRBV12-3 or TRBV12-4 and J usage is TRBJ1-2, with D unclear. The CDR3 loop spans 15 amino acids. Deletions cut 4 bases from V and 2 bases from J, with 14 bases between. CDR3 region: CASSWEGNGNYGYTF. The DNA of the CDR3 is TGTGCCAGCAGTTGGGAGGGAAACGGAAACTATGGCTACACCTTC.

CDR3 sequence reads: CSADRVRNEQFF. The DNA for the CDR3 is TGCAGTGCCGACAGGGTGCGCAATGAGCAGTTCTTC. The V gene is TRBV20-1, the J gene TRBJ2-1; 7 nucleotides line up with TRBD1. CDR3 length: 12 amino acids. V lost 6 bases to trimming and J lost 6 bases; unmatched junction nucleotides: 5. Germline V CDR1 and CDR2: DFQATT, SNEGSKA (reference sequence).

The chain combines TRBV7-2 with TRBJ2-1, with TRBD2 identical over 7 bases. The germline CDR1 and CDR2 sequences are SGHTA and FQGNSA. Losses at the gene ends were 6 bases for V and 4 bases for J; bases not matched to a gene: 9. The CDR3 is made up of 15 amino acids. In DNA form, the CDR3 reads TGTGCCAGCAGTCCGGAACTAGCGAATTACAATGAGCAGTTCTTC. Protein product: CASSPELANYNEQFF.

This clonotype was seen many times. This chain joins TRBV5-1 and TRBJ2-3; D call uncertain. The CDR3 is made up of 14 amino acids. Germline CDR1 and CDR2: SGHRS and YFSETQ. Trimming pared 0 bases from V and 3 bases from J, leaving 8 bases between. The CDR3 loop reads CASSLGGETDTQYF. The CDR3 coding sequence is TGCGCCAGCAGCTTGGGAGGCGAGACAGATACGCAGTATTTT.

The V call is TRBV20-1, the J call TRBJ2-3; TRBD1 agrees at 7 bases. Germline V gene lookup returns CDR1 DFQATT and CDR2 SNEGSKA (reference sequence). J gave up 1 base and V 5 bases, and 9 bases lay outside the gene matches. The CDR3 contains 15 residues. CDR3 region: CSARTGRRGTDTQYF. Written as DNA, the CDR3 is TGCAGTGCTCGGACAGGAAGACGGGGCACAGATACGCAGTATTTT.

V is TRBV6-5 and J is TRBJ2-3; D remains unclear. The germline V gene has CDR1 MNHEY and CDR2 SVGAGI. This CDR3 region has 14 residues. With 4 bases removed from V and 4 bases from J, the gap between germline ends came to 12 bases. CDR3 region: CASSLNFQADTQYF. In DNA, the CDR3 is TGTGCCAGCAGTTTAAACTTCCAGGCAGATACGCAGTATTTT.

The chain links TRBV6-6 to TRBJ1-2; D is possibly TRBD1 (6 bases). This CDR3 has 13 amino acids. In germline, CDR1 is MNHNY, CDR2 SVGAGI (reference sequence). V was pared by 6 bases and J by 6 bases, with 14 bases between. Here the CDR3 reads CASSYREDDGYTF. In DNA form, the CDR3 reads TGTGCCAGCAGCTACAGGGAAGACGATGGCTACACCTTC.